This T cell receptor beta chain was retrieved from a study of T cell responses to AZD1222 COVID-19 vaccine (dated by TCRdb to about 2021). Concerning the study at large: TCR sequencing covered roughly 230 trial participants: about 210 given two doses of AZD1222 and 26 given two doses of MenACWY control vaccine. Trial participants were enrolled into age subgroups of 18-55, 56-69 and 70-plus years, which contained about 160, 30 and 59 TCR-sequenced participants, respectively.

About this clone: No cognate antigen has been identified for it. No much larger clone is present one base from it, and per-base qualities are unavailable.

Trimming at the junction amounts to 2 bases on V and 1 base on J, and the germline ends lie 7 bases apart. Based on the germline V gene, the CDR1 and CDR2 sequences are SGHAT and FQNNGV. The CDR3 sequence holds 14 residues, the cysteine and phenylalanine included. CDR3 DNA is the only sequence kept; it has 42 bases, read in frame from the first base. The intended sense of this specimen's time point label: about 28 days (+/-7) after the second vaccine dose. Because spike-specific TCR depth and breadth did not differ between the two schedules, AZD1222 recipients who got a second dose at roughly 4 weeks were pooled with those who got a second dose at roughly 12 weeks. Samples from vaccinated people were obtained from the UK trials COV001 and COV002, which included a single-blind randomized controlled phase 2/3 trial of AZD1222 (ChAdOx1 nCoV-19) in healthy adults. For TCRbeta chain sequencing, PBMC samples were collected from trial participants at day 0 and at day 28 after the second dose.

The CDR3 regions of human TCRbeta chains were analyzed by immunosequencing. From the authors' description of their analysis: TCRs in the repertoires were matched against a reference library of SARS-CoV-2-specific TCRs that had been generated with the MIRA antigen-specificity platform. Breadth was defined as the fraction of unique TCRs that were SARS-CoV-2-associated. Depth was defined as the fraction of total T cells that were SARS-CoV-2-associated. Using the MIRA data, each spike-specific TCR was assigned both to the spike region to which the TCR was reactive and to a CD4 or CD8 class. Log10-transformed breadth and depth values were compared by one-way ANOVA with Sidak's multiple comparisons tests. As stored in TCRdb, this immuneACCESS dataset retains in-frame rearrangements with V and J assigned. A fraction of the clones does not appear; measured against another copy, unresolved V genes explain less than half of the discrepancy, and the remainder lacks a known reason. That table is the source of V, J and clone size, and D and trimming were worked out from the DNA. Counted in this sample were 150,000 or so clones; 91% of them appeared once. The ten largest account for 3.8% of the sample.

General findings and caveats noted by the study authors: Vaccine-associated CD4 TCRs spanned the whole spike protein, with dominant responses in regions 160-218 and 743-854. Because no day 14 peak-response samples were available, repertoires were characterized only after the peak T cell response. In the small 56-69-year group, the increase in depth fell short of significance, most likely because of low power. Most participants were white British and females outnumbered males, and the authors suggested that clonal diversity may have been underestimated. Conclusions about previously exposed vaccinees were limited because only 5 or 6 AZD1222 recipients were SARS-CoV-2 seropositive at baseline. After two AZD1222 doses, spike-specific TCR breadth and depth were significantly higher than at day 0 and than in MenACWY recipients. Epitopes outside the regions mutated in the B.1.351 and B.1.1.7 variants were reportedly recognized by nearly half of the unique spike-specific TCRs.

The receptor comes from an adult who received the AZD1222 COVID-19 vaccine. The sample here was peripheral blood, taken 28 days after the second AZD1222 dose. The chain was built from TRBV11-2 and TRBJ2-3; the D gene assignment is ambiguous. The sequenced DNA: TGTGCCAGCAGCTTACTAGGGCGCACAGATACGCAGTATTTT. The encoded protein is CASSLLGRTDTQYF. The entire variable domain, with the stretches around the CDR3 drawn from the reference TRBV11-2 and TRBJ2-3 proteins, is EAGVAQSPRYKIIEKRQSVAFWCNPISGHATLYWYQQILGQGPKLLIQFQNNGVVDDSQLPKDRFSAERLKGVDSTLKIQPAKLEDSAVYLCASSLLGRTDTQYFGPGTRLTVL.